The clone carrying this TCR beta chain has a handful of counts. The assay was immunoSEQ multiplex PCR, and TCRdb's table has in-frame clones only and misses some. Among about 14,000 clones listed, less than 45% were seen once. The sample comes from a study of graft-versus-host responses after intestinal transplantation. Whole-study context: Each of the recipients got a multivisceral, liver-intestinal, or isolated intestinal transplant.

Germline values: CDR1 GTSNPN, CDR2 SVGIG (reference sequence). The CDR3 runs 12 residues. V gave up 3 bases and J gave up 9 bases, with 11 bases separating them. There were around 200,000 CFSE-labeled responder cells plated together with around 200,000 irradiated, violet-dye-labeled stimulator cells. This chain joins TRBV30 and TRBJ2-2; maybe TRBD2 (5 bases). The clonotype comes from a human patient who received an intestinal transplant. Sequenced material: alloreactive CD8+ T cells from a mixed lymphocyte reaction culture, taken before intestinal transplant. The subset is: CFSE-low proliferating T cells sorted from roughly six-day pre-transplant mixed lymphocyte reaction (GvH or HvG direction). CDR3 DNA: TGTGCCTGGAGCGAGGGAACCTGGGAGCTGTTTTTT. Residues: CAWSEGTWELFF. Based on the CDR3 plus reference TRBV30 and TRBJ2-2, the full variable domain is SQTIHQWPATLVQPVGSPLSLECTVEGTSNPNLYWYRQAAGRGLQLLFYSVGIGQISSEVPQNLSASRPQDRQFILSSKKLLLSDSGFYLCAWSEGTWELFFGEGSRLTVL.